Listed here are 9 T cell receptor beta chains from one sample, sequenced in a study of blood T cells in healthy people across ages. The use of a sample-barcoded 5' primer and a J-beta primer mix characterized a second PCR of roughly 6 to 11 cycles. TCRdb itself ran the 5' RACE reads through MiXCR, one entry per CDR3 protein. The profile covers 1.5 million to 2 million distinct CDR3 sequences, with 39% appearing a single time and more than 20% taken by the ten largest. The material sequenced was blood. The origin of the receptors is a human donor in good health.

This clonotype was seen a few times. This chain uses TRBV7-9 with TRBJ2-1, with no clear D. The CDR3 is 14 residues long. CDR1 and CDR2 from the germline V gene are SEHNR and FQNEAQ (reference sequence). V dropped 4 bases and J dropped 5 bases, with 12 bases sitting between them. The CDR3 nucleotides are TGTGCCAGCAGCTCCCACATATTACACAATGAGCAGTTCTTC. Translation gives CASSSHILHNEQFF.

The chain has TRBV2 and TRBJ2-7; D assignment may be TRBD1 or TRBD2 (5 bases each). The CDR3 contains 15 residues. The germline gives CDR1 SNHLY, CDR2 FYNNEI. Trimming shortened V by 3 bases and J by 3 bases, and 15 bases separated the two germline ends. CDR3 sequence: CASSDPMRGDYEQYF. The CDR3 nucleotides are TGTGCCAGCAGTGACCCCATGAGGGGAGACTACGAGCAGTACTTC.

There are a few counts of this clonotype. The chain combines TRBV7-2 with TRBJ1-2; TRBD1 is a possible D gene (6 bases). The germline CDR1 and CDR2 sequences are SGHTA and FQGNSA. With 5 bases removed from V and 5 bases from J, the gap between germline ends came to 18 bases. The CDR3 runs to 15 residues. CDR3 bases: TGTGCCAGCAGCCAAAGGACAGAGGGAGTGTATGGCTACACCTTC. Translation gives CASSQRTEGVYGYTF.

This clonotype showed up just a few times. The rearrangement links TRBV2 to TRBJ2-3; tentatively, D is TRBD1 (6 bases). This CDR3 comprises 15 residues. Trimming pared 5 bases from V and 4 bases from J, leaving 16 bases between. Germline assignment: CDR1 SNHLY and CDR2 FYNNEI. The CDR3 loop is CASSPDLRGSDTQYF. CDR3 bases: TGTGCCAGCAGTCCAGACCTCAGGGGTTCAGATACGCAGTATTTT.

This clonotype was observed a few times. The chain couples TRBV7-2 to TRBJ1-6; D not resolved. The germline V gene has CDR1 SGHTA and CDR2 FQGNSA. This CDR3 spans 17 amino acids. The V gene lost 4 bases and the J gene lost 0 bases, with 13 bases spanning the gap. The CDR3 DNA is TGTGCCAGCAGCTCCCTCTTTGTGAGCTCCTATAATTCACCCCTCCACTTT. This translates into CASSSLFVSSYNSPLHF.

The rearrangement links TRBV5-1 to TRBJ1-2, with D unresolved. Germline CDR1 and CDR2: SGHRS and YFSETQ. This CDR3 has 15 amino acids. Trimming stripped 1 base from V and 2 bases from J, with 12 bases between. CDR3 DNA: TGCGCCAGCAGCTTGTTGCCAGCGATGAACTATGGCTACACCTTC. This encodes CASSLLPAMNYGYTF.

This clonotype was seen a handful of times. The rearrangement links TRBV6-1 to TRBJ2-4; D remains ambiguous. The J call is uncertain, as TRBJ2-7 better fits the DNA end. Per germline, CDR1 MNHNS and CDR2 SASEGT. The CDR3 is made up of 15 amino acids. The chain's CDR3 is CASSEAVRSGYEQYF. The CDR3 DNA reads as TGTGCCAGCAGTGAAGCGGTAAGATCCGGGTACGAGCAGTACTTC.

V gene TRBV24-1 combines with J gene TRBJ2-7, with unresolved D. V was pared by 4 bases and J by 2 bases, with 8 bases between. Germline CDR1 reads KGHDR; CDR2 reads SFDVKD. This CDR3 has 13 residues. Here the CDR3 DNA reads TGTGCCACCAGTGACTCGACCCCCTACGAGCAGTACTTC. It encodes CATSDSTPYEQYF.

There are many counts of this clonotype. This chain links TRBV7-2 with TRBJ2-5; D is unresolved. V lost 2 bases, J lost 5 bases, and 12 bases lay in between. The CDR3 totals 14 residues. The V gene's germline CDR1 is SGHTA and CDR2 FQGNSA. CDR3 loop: CASSLSVVLETQYF. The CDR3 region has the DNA TGTGCCAGCAGCTTATCAGTTGTCTTGGAGACCCAGTACTTC.